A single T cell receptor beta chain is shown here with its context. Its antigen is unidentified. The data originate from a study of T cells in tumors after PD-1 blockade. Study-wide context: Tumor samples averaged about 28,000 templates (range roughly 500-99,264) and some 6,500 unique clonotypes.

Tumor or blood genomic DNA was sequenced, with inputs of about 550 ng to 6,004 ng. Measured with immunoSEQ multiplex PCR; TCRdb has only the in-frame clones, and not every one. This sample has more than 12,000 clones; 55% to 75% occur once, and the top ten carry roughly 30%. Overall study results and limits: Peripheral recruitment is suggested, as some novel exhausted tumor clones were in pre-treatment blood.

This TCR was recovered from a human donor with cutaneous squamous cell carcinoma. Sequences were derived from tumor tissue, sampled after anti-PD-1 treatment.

CDR3 in DNA: TGTGCCAGCAGTTCACGGACAGGGGCCTCGAGGGTGACCCAGTACTTC. Translating it yields CASSSRTGASRVTQYF. V gene TRBV27 combines with J gene TRBJ2-5, with TRBD1 identical over 9 bases. Trimming cost V 4 bases and J 7 bases; bases outside gene matches: 13. Germline V gene lookup returns CDR1 MNHEY and CDR2 SMNVEV (reference sequence). The CDR3 sequence is 16 residues long.